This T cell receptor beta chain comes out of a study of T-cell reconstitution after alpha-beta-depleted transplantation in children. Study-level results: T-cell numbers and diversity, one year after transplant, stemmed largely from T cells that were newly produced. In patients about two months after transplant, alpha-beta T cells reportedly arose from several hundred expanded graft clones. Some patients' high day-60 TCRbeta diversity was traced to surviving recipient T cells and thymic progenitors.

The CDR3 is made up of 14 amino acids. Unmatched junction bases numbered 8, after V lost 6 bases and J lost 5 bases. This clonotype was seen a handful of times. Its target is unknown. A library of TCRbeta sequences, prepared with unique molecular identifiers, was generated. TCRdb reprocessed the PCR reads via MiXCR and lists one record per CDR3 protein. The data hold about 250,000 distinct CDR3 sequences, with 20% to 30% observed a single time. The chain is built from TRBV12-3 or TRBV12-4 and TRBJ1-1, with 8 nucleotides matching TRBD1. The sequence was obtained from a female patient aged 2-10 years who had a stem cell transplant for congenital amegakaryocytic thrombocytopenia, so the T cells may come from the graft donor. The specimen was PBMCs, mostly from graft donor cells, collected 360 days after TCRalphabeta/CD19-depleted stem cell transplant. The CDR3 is CASRQGGRRTEAFF. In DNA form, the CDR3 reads TGTGCCAGCAGACAGGGGGGGCGTAGAACTGAAGCTTTCTTT.